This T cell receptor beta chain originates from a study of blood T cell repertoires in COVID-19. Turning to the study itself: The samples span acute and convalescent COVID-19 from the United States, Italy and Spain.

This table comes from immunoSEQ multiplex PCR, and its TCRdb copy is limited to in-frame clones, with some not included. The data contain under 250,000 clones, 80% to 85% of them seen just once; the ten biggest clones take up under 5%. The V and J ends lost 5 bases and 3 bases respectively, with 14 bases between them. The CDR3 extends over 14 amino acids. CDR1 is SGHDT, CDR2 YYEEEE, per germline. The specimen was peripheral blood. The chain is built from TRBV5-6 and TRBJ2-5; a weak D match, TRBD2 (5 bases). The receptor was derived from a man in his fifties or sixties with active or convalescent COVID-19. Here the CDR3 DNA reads TGTGCCAGCAGGCCGATTGTGAGGGAAGAGACCCAGTACTTC. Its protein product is CASRPIVREETQYF.